A selection of T cell receptor beta chains follows, all from one sample in a study of blood T cell repertoires in COVID-19. Assay used: immunoSEQ multiplex PCR; TCRdb lists only in-frame clones, some missing. The data hold some 100,000 clones, with approximately 80% observed a single time. The sequenced material came from peripheral blood. The receptors were sampled from a woman between 70 and 85 years old with active or convalescent COVID-19. Both conserved end residues are part of each CDR3. The D gene is left open where the match is weak. Some rows have no size entry. The others give once, few or many, or a class for an expanded clone.

v_gene	d_gene	j_gene	abundance	CDR3aa	CDR3nt
TRBV18	NA	TRBJ1-4	NA	CASSISSEEGEKLFF	TGTGCCAGCTCGATTTCGTCTGAGGAGGGTGAAAAACTGTTTTTT
TRBV4-2	NA	TRBJ2-6	NA	CASSQSRAFSGANVLTF	TGTGCCAGCAGCCAATCCCGAGCGTTCTCTGGGGCCAACGTCCTGACTTTC
TRBV4-3	TRBD1	TRBJ2-7	NA	CASSQVYARGTYYEQYF	TGCGCCAGCAGCCAAGTTTACGCCAGGGGGACCTACTACGAGCAGTACTTC
TRBV7-9	TRBD1	TRBJ1-5	NA	CASSPAGTGRHTSNQPQHF	TGTGCCAGCAGTCCAGCCGGGACAGGACGTCATACTAGCAATCAGCCCCAGCATTTT
TRBV27	TRBD1	TRBJ2-1	NA	CASRRTGTGGSNEQFF	TGTGCCAGCAGACGTACCGGGACAGGGGGCTCAAATGAGCAGTTCTTC
TRBV10-3	TRBD2	TRBJ2-7	NA	CAISERVAGPYEQYF	TGTGCCATCAGTGAGAGGGTAGCGGGACCCTACGAGCAGTACTTC
TRBV5-1	TRBD1	TRBJ1-6	NA	CASSFGDRDISPLHF	TGCGCCAGCAGCTTTGGCGACAGGGACATTTCACCCCTCCACTTT
TRBV19	TRBD2	TRBJ2-6	NA	CASAGVSSGANVLTF	TGTGCCTCGGCGGGGGTTAGCTCTGGGGCCAACGTCCTGACTTTC
TRBV4-3	NA	TRBJ2-2	NA	CASSTIPNTGELFF	TGCGCCAGCAGTACAATACCAAACACCGGGGAGCTGTTTTTT
TRBV6-2/TRBV6-3	NA	TRBJ2-1	NA	CASSYSESKRTRDEQFF	TGTGCCAGCAGTTACTCCGAGTCGAAACGGACAAGAGATGAGCAGTTCTTC
TRBV6-5	TRBD2	TRBJ2-7	NA	CASRTSTSGGYEQYF	TGTGCCAGCAGGACATCGACTAGCGGGGGCTACGAGCAGTACTTC
TRBV7-6	TRBD1	TRBJ2-1	once	CASSRGTGAYNEQFF	TGTGCCAGCAGCCGAGGGACAGGGGCCTACAATGAGCAGTTCTTC
TRBV10-3	TRBD1	TRBJ2-7	once	CAISQTGGVEQYF	TGTGCCATCAGTCAAACAGGGGGAGTTGAGCAGTACTTC
TRBV11-2	NA	TRBJ1-1	NA	CASSLEGSGAFF	TGTGCCAGCAGCTTAGAGGGCTCGGGGGCTTTCTTT
TRBV6-1	TRBD2	TRBJ2-1	NA	CASSDLGLGSSYNEQFF	TGTGCCAGCAGTGACCTCGGACTAGGAAGCTCCTACAATGAGCAGTTCTTC
TRBV9	TRBD1	TRBJ1-1	NA	CASSVAGQGFTEAFF	TGTGCCAGCAGCGTAGCGGGACAGGGGTTTACTGAAGCTTTCTTT
TRBV5-6	NA	TRBJ1-1	NA	CASSPDTENTEAFF	TGTGCCAGCAGCCCCGACACAGAGAACACTGAAGCTTTCTTT
TRBV2	NA	TRBJ2-1	NA	CASSGGSSSYNEQFF	TGTGCCAGCAGTGGAGGGTCATCCTCCTACAATGAGCAGTTCTTC
TRBV19	NA	TRBJ2-4	NA	CASSMGQGNIQYF	TGTGCCAGTAGTATGGGCCAGGGGAACATTCAGTACTTC
TRBV29-1	TRBD1	TRBJ1-3	NA	CSVMTGSTGNTIYF	TGCAGCGTTATGACAGGGTCAACTGGAAACACCATATATTTT
TRBV6-1	TRBD2	TRBJ2-1	NA	CASSGRPGLVIHEQFF	TGTGCCAGCAGTGGCCGCCCGGGACTAGTTATCCATGAGCAGTTCTTC
TRBV6-6	TRBD1	TRBJ2-7	NA	CASSYSGTGPYEQYF	TGTGCCAGCAGTTACTCGGGGACAGGGCCCTACGAGCAGTACTTC
TRBV25-1	NA	TRBJ1-2	NA	CASSSGGGLGYTF	TGTGCCAGCAGCTCCGGGGGGGGACTTGGCTACACCTTC
TRBV7-2	NA	TRBJ1-6	NA	CASSSLSRGIGYNSPLHF	TGTGCCAGCAGCTCGCTATCCAGGGGAATAGGCTATAATTCACCCCTCCACTTT
TRBV3-1/TRBV3-2	TRBD2	TRBJ2-5	NA	CASSQVGGAWETQYF	TGTGCCAGCAGCCAAGTCGGGGGGGCGTGGGAGACCCAGTACTTC
TRBV7-2	TRBD1	TRBJ2-7	NA	CASSLAVGAGGNEQYF	TGTGCCAGCAGCTTAGCGGTAGGAGCAGGGGGAAACGAGCAGTACTTC
TRBV18	NA	TRBJ1-5	NA	CASSPTGSDQPQHF	TGTGCCAGCTCACCCACAGGATCGGATCAGCCCCAGCATTTT
TRBV5-1	NA	TRBJ1-2	NA	CASSLVPDSTLSNYGYTF	TGCGCCAGCAGCTTGGTCCCGGACAGTACCTTATCTAACTATGGCTACACCTTC
TRBV5-1	TRBD1	TRBJ1-1	NA	CASSPGTGYTEAFF	TGCGCCAGCAGCCCCGGGACAGGGTACACTGAAGCTTTCTTT
TRBV2	NA	TRBJ1-4	NA	CASSKTRVGDEKLFF	TGTGCCAGCAGTAAGACCCGGGTGGGAGATGAAAAACTGTTTTTT
TRBV15	TRBD1	TRBJ1-5	NA	CATSSERTGYQPQHF	TGTGCCACCAGCAGTGAAAGGACAGGATATCAGCCCCAGCATTTT
TRBV5-4	NA	TRBJ2-7	NA	CASSLGGRDEQYF	TGTGCCAGCAGCTTAGGGGGACGAGACGAGCAGTACTTC
TRBV2	NA	TRBJ2-2	NA	CASSYRTTNTGELFF	TGTGCCAGCAGTTACCGGACAACGAACACCGGGGAGCTGTTTTTT
TRBV10-3	NA	TRBJ1-1	NA	CAISDRSDPMNTEAFF	TGTGCCATCAGTGATAGAAGCGACCCCATGAACACTGAAGCTTTCTTT
TRBV2	NA	TRBJ2-3	NA	CASNHWAPSTDTQYF	TGTGCCAGCAACCACTGGGCACCTAGCACAGATACGCAGTATTTT
TRBV28	NA	TRBJ1-5	NA	CASSLSYQPQHF	TGTGCCAGCAGTTTATCTTATCAGCCCCAGCATTTT
TRBV19	NA	TRBJ1-5	NA	CASSIGAQGSNQPQHF	TGTGCCAGTAGTATTGGGGCGCAGGGCAGCAATCAGCCCCAGCATTTT
TRBV6-4	NA	TRBJ1-3	NA	CASSESYGNTIYF	TGTGCCAGCAGTGAGAGTTACGGAAACACCATATATTTT
TRBV19	NA	TRBJ2-2	NA	CASSIRQGADTGELFF	TGTGCCAGTAGTATACGACAAGGGGCGGACACCGGGGAGCTGTTTTTT
TRBV2	NA	TRBJ1-5	NA	CASRTGGNQPQHF	TGTGCCAGCAGGACGGGGGGGAATCAGCCCCAGCATTTT
TRBV7-2	TRBD1	TRBJ1-6	NA	CASSLFSGGSPLHF	TGTGCCAGCAGCTTATTCTCAGGGGGGTCACCCCTCCACTTT
TRBV19	TRBD1	TRBJ2-7	NA	CASRKRSTGAEQYF	TGTGCCAGCCGAAAGCGTTCGACAGGGGCCGAGCAGTACTTC
TRBV7-2	TRBD2	TRBJ2-2	NA	CASSLVIGGVTGELFF	TGTGCCAGCAGCTTAGTCATCGGGGGGGTCACCGGGGAGCTGTTTTTT
TRBV5-1	NA	TRBJ1-2	few	CASSLEQGLYGYTF	TGCGCCAGCAGCTTGGAACAGGGTTTATATGGCTACACCTTC
TRBV3-1/TRBV3-2	NA	TRBJ1-2	NA	CASSQETGIYGYTF	TGTGCCAGCAGCCAAGAGACGGGGATCTATGGCTACACCTTC
TRBV6-4	NA	TRBJ1-6	NA	CASRRDYNSPLHF	TGTGCCAGCAGACGGGATTATAATTCACCCCTCCACTTT
TRBV24-1	NA	TRBJ1-5	NA	CATSDSPWGREDQPQHF	TGTGCCACCAGTGATTCCCCTTGGGGCAGGGAGGATCAGCCCCAGCATTTT
TRBV5-6	TRBD1	TRBJ1-6	NA	CASSLGSGGVGSPLHF	TGTGCCAGCAGCTTGGGGTCAGGGGGAGTGGGTTCACCCCTCCACTTT
TRBV5-4	TRBD2	TRBJ2-7	few	CASSLAGGNEQYF	TGTGCCAGCAGCTTGGCCGGGGGGAACGAGCAGTACTTC
TRBV3-1/TRBV3-2	NA	TRBJ2-5	NA	CASSQGTHQETQYF	TGTGCCAGCAGCCAAGGGACTCATCAAGAGACCCAGTACTTC